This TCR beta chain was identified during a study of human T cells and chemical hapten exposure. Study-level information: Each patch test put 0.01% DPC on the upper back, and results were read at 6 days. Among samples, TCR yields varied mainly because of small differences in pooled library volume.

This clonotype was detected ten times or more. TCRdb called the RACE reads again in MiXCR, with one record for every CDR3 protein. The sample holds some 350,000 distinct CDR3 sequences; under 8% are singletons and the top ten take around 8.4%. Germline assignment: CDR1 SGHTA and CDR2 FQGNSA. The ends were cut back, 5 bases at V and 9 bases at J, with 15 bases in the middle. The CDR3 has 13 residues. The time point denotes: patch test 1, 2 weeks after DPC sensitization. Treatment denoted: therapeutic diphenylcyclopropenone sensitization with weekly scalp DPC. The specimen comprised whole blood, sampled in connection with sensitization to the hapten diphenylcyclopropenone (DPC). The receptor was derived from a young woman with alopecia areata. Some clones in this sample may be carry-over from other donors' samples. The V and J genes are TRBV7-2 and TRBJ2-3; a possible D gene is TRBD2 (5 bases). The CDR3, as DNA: TGTGCCAGCAGCCCCGACTACCCTGAAACGCAGTATTTT. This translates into CASSPDYPETQYF.